This passage covers 19 T cell receptor beta chains from one sample sequenced in a study of neurological immune-mediated disorders (dated by TCRdb to the late 2010s). Libraries were prepared through 5' RACE. The sample was run on an Illumina HiSeq 2500. TCRdb cleaned the public reads at Q25 with fastp, built clones with MiXCR and kept in-frame beta chains. Rows are unified per CDR3 protein, each entry keeping the most common DNA and genes. This sample holds roughly 38,000 distinct CDR3 sequences; about 2.5% were observed only once. Around 12% of the sample is taken by the ten largest. The source material was PBMCs. The receptor set was obtained from a man under 40 with multiple sclerosis.

This clonotype was seen only a few times. It is likely a read error, because the conserved phenylalanine at the end of the CDR3 is missing. This rearrangement joins TRBV12-3 or TRBV12-4 to TRBJ2-5, with TRBD2 as a possible D gene (5 bases). The CDR3 extends over 15 amino acids. Trimming took 6 bases from V and 3 from J, leaving 17 bases between them. The CDR3 DNA follows: TGTGCCAGCAGGGAAGTTCTAGCCCTGGAAGAGACCCAGTACAAC. Its translation: CASREVLALEETQYN.

The table lists this clonotype with many counts. This chain connects TRBV20-1 to TRBJ1-1; D is undetermined. The CDR3 runs 13 residues. With 5 bases removed from V and 2 bases from J, the gap between germline ends came to 12 bases. Germline V gene sequence: CDR1 DFQATT, CDR2 SNEGSKA (reference sequence). The CDR3 here is CSASPRPNTEAFF. Here the CDR3 DNA reads TGCAGTGCTTCCCCCAGGCCAAACACTGAAGCTTTCTTT.

This clonotype appeared a few times. The chain links TRBV5-6 to TRBJ2-7, with D possibly being TRBD1 (6 bases). CDR1 and CDR2 from the germline V gene are SGHDT and YYEEEE. The germline V and J ends were trimmed by 0 bases and 6 bases, with 13 bases remaining between them. The length of the CDR3 is 14 residues. The CDR3 spells CASSLVRGLSEQYF. The CDR3, as DNA: TGTGCCAGCAGCTTGGTCAGGGGTTTAAGCGAGCAGTACTTC.

This clonotype was seen repeatedly, ten times or more. The chain couples TRBV12-3 or TRBV12-4 to TRBJ1-1; a possible D gene is TRBD1 (5 bases). CDR3 length equals 13 residues. Trimming cost V 8 bases and J 0 bases, with 10 bases left between them. The CDR3 sequence is CASWRGLNTEAFF. The CDR3 DNA follows: TGTGCCAGCTGGAGGGGTTTGAACACTGAAGCTTTCTTT.

This clonotype was counted many times. The CDR3 ends on some other residue instead of the conserved phenylalanine or tryptophan, so this is likely a read error. No DNA is shown, since the ends of the CDR3 on it are uncertain; the CDR3 is the one TCRdb lists. This chain links TRBV20-1 with TRBJ1-2; the table gives TRBD1 as D, unverified against the DNA. Both ends counted, the CDR3 spans 9 residues. Germline loops: CDR1 DFQATT, CDR2 SNEGSKA (reference sequence). CDR3 sequence: CSPKGRASV.

In this sample, this clonotype turned up many times. The V gene is TRBV12-3 or TRBV12-4, the J gene TRBJ2-2, with TRBD1 matching 10 bases. The CDR3 length is 16 residues. The V gene end was trimmed by 7 bases and the J gene end by 2 bases; junction bases not matched to a gene: 7. CDR3 DNA: TGTGCCAGCATCCAAGGGGACAGGGGAAACACCGGGGAGCTGTTTTTT. Amino acids: CASIQGDRGNTGELFF.

This clonotype was counted ten times or more. The chain carries TRBV4-3 and TRBJ2-3; the D is unclear. This CDR3 contains 13 residues. Between the trimmed V and J ends, which lost 1 base and 6 bases, there was a span of 8 bases. In germline, CDR1 is LGHNA, CDR2 YSLEER. The DNA of the CDR3 is TGCGCCAGCAGCCAAGCACGGTGGGATACGCAGTATTTT. Translated: CASSQARWDTQYF.

This clonotype has at least ten counts. The V gene is TRBV5-1, the J gene TRBJ1-2; D may be TRBD1 (6 bases). The CDR3 sequence is 13 residues long. Trimming shortened V by 0 bases and J by 10 bases, and 13 bases separated the two germline ends. Germline V CDR1 and CDR2: SGHRS, YFSETQ. The CDR3 here is CASSLDPQGLYTF. In DNA, the CDR3 is TGCGCCAGCAGCTTGGATCCACAGGGTCTCTACACCTTC.

There are many counts of this clonotype. This rearrangement joins TRBV20-1 to TRBJ1-2; D remains unclear. The CDR3 has 13 amino acids. Germline CDR1 and CDR2: DFQATT and SNEGSKA (reference sequence). V lost 5 bases and J 2 bases, leaving 12 bases between the germline ends. CDR3 nucleotides: TGCAGTGCTGTAGGACGTTGGAACTATGGCTACACCTTC. This translates into CSAVGRWNYGYTF.

This clonotype has at least ten counts. The chain has TRBV20-1 and TRBJ2-5; D remains ambiguous. Per the germline V gene, CDR1 is DFQATT and CDR2 is SNEGSKA (reference sequence). The CDR3 totals 13 residues. V lost 3 bases, J lost 7 bases, and 15 bases lay in between. CDR3 in amino acids: CSASHRTARTQYF. As DNA, the CDR3 is TGCAGTGCTAGCCATAGGACGGCCAGGACCCAGTACTTC.

This clonotype was seen many times. The rearrangement links TRBV15 to TRBJ2-7; 8 bases are shared with TRBD2. The CDR3 extends over 13 amino acids. The V segment lost 5 bases and the J segment 5 bases; nucleotides outside the gene matches: 5. Looked up from germline, CDR1 is LNHNV and CDR2 is YYDKDF (reference sequence). CDR3 sequence reads: CATSDLTSDEQYF. Here the CDR3 DNA reads TGTGCCACCAGCGATCTGACTAGCGACGAGCAGTACTTC.

This clonotype was recorded at least ten times. The rearrangement uses TRBV14 and TRBJ2-3; TRBD2 matches at 8 bases. This CDR3 is 15 amino acids long. Trimming cost V 4 bases and J 0 bases; bases outside gene matches: 3. Germline V gene sequence: CDR1 SGHDN, CDR2 FVKESK. For the CDR3, the DNA is TGTGCCAGCAGCCTTATAGCGGGAAGCACAGATACGCAGTATTTT. Amino acid sequence: CASSLIAGSTDTQYF.

Many counts were recorded for this clonotype. The chain is built from TRBV6-4 and TRBJ1-2; D uncertain. Germline V gene lookup returns CDR1 MRHNA and CDR2 SNTAGT. The V end lost 0 bases, the J end lost 8 bases, and 10 bases lay between the germline ends. The CDR3 runs 13 residues. CDR3 in DNA: TGTGCCAGCAGTGACTCGTGGGGTACCGGCTACACCTTC. This translates into CASSDSWGTGYTF.

This clonotype came up many times. The chain uses TRBV4-1 and TRBJ2-7; TRBD1 matches at 9 bases. This CDR3 is built from 14 residues. Germline CDR1 and CDR2: MGHRA and YSYEKL. V gave up 4 bases and J gave up 3 bases; unmatched junction bases: 4. The CDR3 loop is CASSLRDRDYEQYF. DNA of the CDR3: TGCGCCAGCAGCCTCCGGGACAGGGACTACGAGCAGTACTTC.

Note on this clonotype: This could be a read error, since a much larger clone is one nucleotide away. The chain joins TRBV6-6 to TRBJ2-6, with D perhaps matching TRBD1 (5 bases). Germline CDR1 is MNHNY and CDR2 is SVGAGI (reference sequence). This CDR3 comprises 16 residues. The chain's CDR3 is CASSLAGGAGAKVLTF. The CDR3 DNA reads TGTGCCAGCAGTTTGGCAGGTGGGGCTGGGGCCAAAGTCCTGACTTTC.

Ten or more counts support this clonotype. The J gene is TRBJ2-1, the V gene TRBV5-1; 9 bases match TRBD1. In germline, CDR1 is SGHRS, CDR2 YFSETQ. Trimming cost V 3 bases and J 2 bases; bases outside gene matches: 9. The length of the CDR3 is 17 residues. CDR3: CASSSYTGGLTYNEQFF. Here the CDR3 DNA reads TGCGCCAGCAGCTCCTATACAGGGGGCTTGACCTACAATGAGCAGTTCTTC. The full variable domain, completed using reference TRBV5-1 and TRBJ2-1, is KAGVTQTPRYLIKTRGQQVTLSCSPISGHRSVSWYQQTPGQGLQFLFEYFSETQRNKGNFPGRFSGRQFSNSRSEMNVSTLELGDSALYLCASSSYTGGLTYNEQFFGPGTRLTVL.

The table lists this clonotype with many counts. The genes are TRBV5-1 and TRBJ2-6; D may be TRBD1 (6 bases). The V end lost 4 bases, the J end lost 3 bases, and 14 bases lay between the germline ends. The CDR3 contains 16 residues. The germline gives CDR1 SGHRS, CDR2 YFSETQ. The CDR3 protein is CASSGTGSGGANVLTF. Written as DNA, the CDR3 is TGCGCCAGCAGCGGAACAGGGTCGGGTGGGGCCAACGTCCTGACTTTC.

This clonotype was counted many times. The rearrangement joins TRBV5-1 to TRBJ2-3; 15 nucleotides agree with TRBD2. Germline V gene data show CDR1 as SGHRS and CDR2 as YFSETQ. The V segment lost 3 bases and the J segment 4 bases; nucleotides outside the gene matches: 3. This CDR3 region has 16 residues. The CDR3 sequence is CASSWTSGGVADTQYF. The CDR3 nucleotides read TGCGCCAGCAGCTGGACTAGCGGGGGGGTAGCAGATACGCAGTATTTT.

This clonotype appeared many times. The chain links TRBV12-3 or TRBV12-4 to TRBJ2-2; the D is unclear. This CDR3 has 14 residues. Trimming cost V 7 bases and J 1 base, with 10 bases left between them. This chain's CDR3 is CASMGSQNTGELFF. In DNA, the CDR3 is TGTGCCAGCATGGGAAGTCAGAACACCGGGGAGCTGTTTTTT.